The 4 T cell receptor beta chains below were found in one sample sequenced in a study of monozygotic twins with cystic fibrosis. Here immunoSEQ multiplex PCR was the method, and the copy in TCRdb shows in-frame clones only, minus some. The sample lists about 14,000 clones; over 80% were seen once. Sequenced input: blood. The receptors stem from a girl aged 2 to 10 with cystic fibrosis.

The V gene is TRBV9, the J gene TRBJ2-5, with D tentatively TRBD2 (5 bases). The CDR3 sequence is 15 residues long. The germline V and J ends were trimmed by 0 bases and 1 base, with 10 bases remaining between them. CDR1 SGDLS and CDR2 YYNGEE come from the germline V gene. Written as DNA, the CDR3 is TGTGCCAGCAGCGTAGGAGGGCTCCTCCAAGAGACCCAGTACTTC. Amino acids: CASSVGGLLQETQYF. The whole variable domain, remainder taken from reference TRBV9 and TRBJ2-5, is DSGVTQTPKHLITATGQRVTLRCSPRSGDLSVYWYQQSLDQGLQFLIQYYNGEERAKGNILERFSAQQFPDLHSELNLSSLELGDSALYFCASSVGGLLQETQYFGPGTRLLVL.

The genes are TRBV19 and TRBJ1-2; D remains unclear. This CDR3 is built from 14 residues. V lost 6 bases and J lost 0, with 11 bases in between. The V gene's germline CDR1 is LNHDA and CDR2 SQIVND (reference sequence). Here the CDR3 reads CASSWADPNYGYTF. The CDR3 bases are TGTGCCAGTAGCTGGGCAGACCCTAACTATGGCTACACCTTC.

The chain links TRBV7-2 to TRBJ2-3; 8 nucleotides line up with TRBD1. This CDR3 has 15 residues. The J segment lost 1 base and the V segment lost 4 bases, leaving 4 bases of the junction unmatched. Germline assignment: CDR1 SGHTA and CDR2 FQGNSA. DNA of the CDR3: TGTGCCAGCAGCTCGACAGGGGCAGGCACAGATACGCAGTATTTT. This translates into CASSSTGAGTDTQYF.

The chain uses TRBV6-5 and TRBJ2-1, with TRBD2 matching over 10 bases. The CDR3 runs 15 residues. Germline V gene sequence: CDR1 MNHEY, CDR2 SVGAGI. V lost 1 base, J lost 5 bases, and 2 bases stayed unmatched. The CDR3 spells CASSYLGLANNEQFF. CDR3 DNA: TGTGCCAGCAGTTACTTGGGACTAGCGAACAATGAGCAGTTCTTC.